This section outlines one TCR beta chain sequence together with its context. Its matching antigen is unknown. This sample is part of a study of shared clonotypes between healthy human individuals. Germline CDR1 and CDR2: SGHRS and YFSETQ. The CDR3 covers 15 residues. The V end was cut by 1 base, the J end by 2 bases, with 11 bases between. Notes on the study in general: With few donors, the genetic and exposure-history diversity represented was limited.

Samples underwent the assay at deep level. Every subset's genomic DNA went evenly onto several immunoSEQ plates. Study processing details: Filtering differed because ImmunoSEQ produced junction-only sequences that carried no quality scores. TCRdb keeps only in-frame clones here, not all; method: immunoSEQ multiplex PCR. V, J and clone size derive from that table, while D and trimming were established from the DNA sequence. The sample shows fewer than 600,000 clones, around 77% of them seen only once. This clonotype originated in a woman aged 40 to 55 in good health. Some clones in this sample may be carry-over from other donors' samples. This chain joins TRBV5-1 and TRBJ2-3; D perhaps matches TRBD2 (6 bases). The sequencing sample was made of PBMCs. CDR3 DNA: TGCGCCAGCAGCTTGTACGCGGGACCCACAGATACGCAGTATTTT. Amino acids: CASSLYAGPTDTQYF.